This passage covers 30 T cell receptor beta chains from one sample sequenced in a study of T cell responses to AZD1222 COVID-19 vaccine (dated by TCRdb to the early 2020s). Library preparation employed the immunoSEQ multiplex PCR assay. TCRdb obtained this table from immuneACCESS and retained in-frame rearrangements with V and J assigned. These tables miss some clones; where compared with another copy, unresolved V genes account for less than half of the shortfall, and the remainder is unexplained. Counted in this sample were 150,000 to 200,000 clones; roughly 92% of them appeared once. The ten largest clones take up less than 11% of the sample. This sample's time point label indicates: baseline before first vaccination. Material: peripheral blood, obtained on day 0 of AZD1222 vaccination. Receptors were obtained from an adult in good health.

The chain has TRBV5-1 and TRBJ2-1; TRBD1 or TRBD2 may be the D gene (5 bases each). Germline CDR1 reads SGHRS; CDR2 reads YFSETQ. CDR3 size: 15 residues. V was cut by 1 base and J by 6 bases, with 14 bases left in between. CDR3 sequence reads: CASSLWGPLGNEQFF. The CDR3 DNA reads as TGCGCCAGCAGCTTGTGGGGACCTCTGGGCAATGAGCAGTTCTTC.

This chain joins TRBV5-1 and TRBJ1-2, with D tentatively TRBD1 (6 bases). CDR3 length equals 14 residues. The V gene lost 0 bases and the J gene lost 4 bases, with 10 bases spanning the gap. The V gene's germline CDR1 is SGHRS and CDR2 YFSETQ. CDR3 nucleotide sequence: TGCGCCAGCAGCTTGGAGGGGGGTGGCTATGGCTACACCTTC. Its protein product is CASSLEGGGYGYTF.

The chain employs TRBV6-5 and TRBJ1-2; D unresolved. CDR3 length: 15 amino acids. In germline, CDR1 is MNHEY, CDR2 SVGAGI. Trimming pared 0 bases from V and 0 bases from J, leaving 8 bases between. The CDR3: CASSYSAVANYGYTF. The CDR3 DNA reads TGTGCCAGCAGTTACTCGGCGGTGGCTAACTATGGCTACACCTTC.

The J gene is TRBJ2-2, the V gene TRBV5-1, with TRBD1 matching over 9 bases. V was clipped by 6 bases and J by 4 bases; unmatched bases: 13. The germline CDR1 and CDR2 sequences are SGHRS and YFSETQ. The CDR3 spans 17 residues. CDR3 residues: CASTLYPQGAFTGELFF. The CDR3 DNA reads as TGCGCCAGCACCCTCTACCCACAGGGGGCCTTCACCGGGGAGCTGTTTTTT.

CDR3 DNA: TGTGCCACCCGACCCCGGCTAGGGGAAATGAACACTGAAGCTTTCTTT. Translated: CATRPRLGEMNTEAFF. This sequence joins TRBV15 and TRBJ1-1; the D gene is possibly TRBD1 (5 bases). Trimming shortened V by 8 bases and J by 0 bases, and 19 bases separated the two germline ends. CDR3 length: 16 residues. CDR1 is LNHNV, CDR2 YYDKDF, per germline (reference sequence).

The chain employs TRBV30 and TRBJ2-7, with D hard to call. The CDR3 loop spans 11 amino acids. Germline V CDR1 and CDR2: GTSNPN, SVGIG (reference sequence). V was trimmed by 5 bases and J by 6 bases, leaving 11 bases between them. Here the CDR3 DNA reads TGTGCCTGGGGTCGGTCCGGCGAGCAGTACGTC. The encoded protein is CAWGRSGEQYV.

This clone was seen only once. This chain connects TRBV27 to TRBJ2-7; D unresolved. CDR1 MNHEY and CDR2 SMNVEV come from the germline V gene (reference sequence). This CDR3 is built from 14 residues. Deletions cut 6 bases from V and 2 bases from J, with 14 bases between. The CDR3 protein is CASSARLEPYEQYF. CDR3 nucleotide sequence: TGTGCCAGCAGCGCCCGCCTTGAGCCCTACGAGCAGTACTTC.

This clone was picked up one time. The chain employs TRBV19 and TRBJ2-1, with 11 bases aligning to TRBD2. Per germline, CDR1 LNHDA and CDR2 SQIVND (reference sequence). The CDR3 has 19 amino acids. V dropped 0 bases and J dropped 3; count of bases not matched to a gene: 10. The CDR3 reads CASSIEASGRSSLYNEQFF. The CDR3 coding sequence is TGTGCCAGTAGTATAGAGGCTAGCGGGAGGTCTTCCCTCTACAATGAGCAGTTCTTC.

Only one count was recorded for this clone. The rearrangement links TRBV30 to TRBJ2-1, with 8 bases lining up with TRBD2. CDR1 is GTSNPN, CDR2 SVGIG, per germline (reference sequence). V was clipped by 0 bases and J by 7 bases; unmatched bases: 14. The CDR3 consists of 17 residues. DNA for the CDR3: TGTGCCTGGAGTGTCATGTGGCGGGAGGAGATCTGGAATGAGCAGTTCTTC. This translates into CAWSVMWREEIWNEQFF.

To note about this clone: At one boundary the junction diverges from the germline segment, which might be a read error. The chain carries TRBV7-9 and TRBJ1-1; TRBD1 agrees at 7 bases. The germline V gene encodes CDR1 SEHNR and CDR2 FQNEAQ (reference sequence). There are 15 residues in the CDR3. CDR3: CAGSTRQGRNTEAFF. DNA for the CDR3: TGTGCCGGCAGCACCCGACAGGGCCGAAACACTGAAGCTTTCTTT.

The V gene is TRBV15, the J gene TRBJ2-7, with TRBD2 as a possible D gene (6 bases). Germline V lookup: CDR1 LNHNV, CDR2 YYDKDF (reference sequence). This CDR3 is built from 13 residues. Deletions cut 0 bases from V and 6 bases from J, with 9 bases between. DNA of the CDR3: TGTGCCACCAGCAGAGAAATGGGAGGCGAGCAGTACTTC. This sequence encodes CATSREMGGEQYF.

CDR3 in amino acids: CASSPGPNYGYTF. Here the CDR3 DNA reads TGTGCCAGCAGTCCGGGACCGAACTATGGCTACACCTTC. The V gene is TRBV27, the J gene TRBJ1-2; maybe TRBD1 (5 bases). Germline-derived CDR1 and CDR2 are MNHEY and SMNVEV (reference sequence). The V gene lost 5 bases and the J gene lost 2 bases, with 9 bases spanning the gap. This CDR3 is 13 amino acids long.

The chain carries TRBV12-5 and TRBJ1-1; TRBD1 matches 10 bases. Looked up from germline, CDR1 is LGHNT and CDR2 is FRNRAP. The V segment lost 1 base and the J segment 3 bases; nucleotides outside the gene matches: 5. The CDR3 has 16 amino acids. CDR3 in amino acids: CASGLDYGTGDTEAFF. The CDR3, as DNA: TGTGCTAGTGGTTTGGACTACGGGACAGGGGACACTGAAGCTTTCTTT.

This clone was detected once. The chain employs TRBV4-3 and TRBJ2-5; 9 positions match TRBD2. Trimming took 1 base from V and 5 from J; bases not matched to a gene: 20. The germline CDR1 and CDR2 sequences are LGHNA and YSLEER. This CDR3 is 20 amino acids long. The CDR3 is CASSQAQRGSAGGPGETQYF. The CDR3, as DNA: TGCGCCAGCAGCCAAGCGCAGAGGGGTTCGGCGGGGGGGCCCGGGGAGACCCAGTACTTC.

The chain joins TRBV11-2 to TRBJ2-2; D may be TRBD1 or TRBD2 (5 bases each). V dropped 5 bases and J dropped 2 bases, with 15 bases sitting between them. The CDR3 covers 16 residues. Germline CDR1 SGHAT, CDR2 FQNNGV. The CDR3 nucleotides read TGTGCCAGCAGCCTTCCCGGGACCCCCAACACCGGGGAGCTGTTTTTT. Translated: CASSLPGTPNTGELFF.

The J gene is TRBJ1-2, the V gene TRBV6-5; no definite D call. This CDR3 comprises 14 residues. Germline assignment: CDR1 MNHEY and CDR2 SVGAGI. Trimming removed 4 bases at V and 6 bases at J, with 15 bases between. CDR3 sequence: CASSSLEERNGYTF. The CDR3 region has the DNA TGTGCCAGCAGTTCCCTTGAAGAACGGAATGGCTACACCTTC.

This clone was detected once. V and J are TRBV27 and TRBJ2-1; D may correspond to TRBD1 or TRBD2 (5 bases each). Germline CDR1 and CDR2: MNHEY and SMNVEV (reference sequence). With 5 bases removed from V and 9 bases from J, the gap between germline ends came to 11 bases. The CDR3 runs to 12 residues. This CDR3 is CASSPGRLEQFF. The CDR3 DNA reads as TGTGCCAGCAGTCCGGGGCGGCTTGAGCAGTTCTTC.

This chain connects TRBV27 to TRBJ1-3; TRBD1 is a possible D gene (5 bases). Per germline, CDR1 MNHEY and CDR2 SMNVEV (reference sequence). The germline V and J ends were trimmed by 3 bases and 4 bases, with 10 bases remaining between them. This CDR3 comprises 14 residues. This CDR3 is CASSFRGPGNTIYF. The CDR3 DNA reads TGTGCCAGCAGTTTTAGGGGACCGGGAAACACCATATATTTT.

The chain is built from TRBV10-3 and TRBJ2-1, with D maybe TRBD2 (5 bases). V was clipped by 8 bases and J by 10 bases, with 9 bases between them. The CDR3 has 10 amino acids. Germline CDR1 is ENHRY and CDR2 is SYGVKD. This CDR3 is CAIGAVEQFF. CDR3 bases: TGTGCCATCGGAGCGGTAGAGCAGTTCTTC.

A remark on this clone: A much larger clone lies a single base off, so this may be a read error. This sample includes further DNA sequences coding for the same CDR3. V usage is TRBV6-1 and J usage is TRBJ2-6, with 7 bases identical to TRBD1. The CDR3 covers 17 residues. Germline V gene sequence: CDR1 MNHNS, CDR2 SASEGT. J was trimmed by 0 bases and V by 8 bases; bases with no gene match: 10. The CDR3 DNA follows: TGTGCCAGCTGTGGGGGACCAGGGGGCTCTGGGGCCAACGTCCTGACTTTC. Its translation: CASCGGPGGSGANVLTF.

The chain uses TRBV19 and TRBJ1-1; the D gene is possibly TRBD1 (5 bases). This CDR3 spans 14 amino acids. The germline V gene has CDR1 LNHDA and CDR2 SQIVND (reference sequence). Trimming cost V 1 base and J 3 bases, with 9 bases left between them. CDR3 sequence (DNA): TGTGCCAGTAGTATAGTGCGGGGGGACACTGAAGCTTTCTTT. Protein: CASSIVRGDTEAFF.

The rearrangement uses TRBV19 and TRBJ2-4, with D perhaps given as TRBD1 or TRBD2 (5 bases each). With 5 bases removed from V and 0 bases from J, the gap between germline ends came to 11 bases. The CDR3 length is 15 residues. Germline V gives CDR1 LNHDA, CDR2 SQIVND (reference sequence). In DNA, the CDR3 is TGTGCCAGTAGTCCTCGGGACCCAGCCAAAAACATTCAGTACTTC. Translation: CASSPRDPAKNIQYF. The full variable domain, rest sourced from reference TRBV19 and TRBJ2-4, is DGGITQSPKYLFRKEGQNVTLSCEQNLNHDAMYWYRQDPGQGLRLIYYSQIVNDFQKGDIAEGYSVSREKKESFPLTVTSAQKNPTAFYLCASSPRDPAKNIQYFGAGTRLSVL.

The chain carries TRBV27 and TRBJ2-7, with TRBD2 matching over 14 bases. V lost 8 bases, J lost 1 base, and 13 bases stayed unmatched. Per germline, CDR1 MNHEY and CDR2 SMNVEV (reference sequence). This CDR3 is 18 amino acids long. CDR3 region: CASGRTGTSGSRSYEQYF. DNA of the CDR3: TGTGCCAGCGGCCGGACCGGGACTAGCGGGAGTAGGTCCTACGAGCAGTACTTC.

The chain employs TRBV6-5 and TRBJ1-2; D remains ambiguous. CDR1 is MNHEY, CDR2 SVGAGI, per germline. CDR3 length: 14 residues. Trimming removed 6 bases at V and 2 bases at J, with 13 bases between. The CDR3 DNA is TGTGCCAGCAGATCCCCCGGGAGAAACTATGGCTACACCTTC. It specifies CASRSPGRNYGYTF.

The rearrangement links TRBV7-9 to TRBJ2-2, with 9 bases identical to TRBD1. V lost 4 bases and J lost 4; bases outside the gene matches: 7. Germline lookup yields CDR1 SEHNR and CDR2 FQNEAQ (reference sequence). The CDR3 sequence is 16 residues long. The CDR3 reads CASSYPGQGVTGELFF. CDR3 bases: TGTGCCAGCAGCTATCCGGGACAGGGAGTCACCGGGGAGCTGTTTTTT. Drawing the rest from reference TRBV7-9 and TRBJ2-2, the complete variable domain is DTGVSQNPRHKITKRGQNVTFRCDPISEHNRLYWYRQTLGQGPEFLTYFQNEAQLEKSRLLSDRFSAERPKGSFSTLEIQRTEQGDSAMYLCASSYPGQGVTGELFFGEGSRLTVL.

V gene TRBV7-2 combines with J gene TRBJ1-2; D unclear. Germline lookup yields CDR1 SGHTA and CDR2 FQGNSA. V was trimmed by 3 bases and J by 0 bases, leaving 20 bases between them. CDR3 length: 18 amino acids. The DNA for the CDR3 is TGTGCCAGCAGCTTCGACGGGCAGATCTACCAAGCTAACTATGGCTACACCTTC. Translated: CASSFDGQIYQANYGYTF.

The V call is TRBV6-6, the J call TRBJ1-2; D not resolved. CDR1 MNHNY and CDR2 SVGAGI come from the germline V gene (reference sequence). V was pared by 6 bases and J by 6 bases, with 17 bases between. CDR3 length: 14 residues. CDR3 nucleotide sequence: TGTGCCAGCAGCCCTCTGGAGGGCGTAAATGGCTACACCTTC. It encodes CASSPLEGVNGYTF.

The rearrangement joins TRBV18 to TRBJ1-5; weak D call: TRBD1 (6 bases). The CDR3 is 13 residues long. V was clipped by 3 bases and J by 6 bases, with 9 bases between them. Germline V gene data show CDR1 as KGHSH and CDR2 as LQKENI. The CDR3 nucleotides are TGTGCCAGCTCACCGGGGGCAGGTCAGCCCCAGCATTTT. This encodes CASSPGAGQPQHF.

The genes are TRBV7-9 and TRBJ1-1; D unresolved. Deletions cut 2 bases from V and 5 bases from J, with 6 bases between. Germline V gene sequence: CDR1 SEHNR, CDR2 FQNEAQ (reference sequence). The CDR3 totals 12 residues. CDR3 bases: TGTGCCAGCAGCTTAAGGGCAACTGAAGCTTTCTTT. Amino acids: CASSLRATEAFF.

The CDR3 bases are TGTGCCAGCAGCCCGGGACAGGGGAGGGGTGGCTACACCTTC. Translation gives CASSPGQGRGGYTF. This chain uses TRBV5-6 with TRBJ1-2; TRBD1 agrees at 10 bases. The germline gives CDR1 SGHDT, CDR2 YYEEEE. Unmatched junction bases numbered 7, after V lost 4 bases and J lost 7 bases. The CDR3 extends over 14 amino acids.